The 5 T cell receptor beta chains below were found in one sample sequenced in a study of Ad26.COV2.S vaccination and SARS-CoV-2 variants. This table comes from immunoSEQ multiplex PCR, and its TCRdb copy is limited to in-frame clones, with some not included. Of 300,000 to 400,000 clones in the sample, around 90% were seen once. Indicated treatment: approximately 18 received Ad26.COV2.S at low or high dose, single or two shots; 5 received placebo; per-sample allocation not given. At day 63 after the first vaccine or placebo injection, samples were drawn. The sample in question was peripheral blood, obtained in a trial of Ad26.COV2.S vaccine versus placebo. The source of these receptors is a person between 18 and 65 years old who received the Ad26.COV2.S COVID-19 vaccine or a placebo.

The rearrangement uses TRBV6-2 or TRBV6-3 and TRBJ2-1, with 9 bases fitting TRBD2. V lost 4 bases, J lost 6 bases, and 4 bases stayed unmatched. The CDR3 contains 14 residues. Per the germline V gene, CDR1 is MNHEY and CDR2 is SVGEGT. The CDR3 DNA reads TGTGCCAGCAGTTGGGTAGCGGGGGCCAATGAGCAGTTCTTC. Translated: CASSWVAGANEQFF.

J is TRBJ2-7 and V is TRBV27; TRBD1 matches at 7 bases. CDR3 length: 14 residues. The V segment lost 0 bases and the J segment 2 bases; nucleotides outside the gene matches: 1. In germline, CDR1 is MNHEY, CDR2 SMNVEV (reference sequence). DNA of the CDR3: TGTGCCAGCAGTTTATCGACAGGGACCTACGAGCAGTACTTC. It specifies CASSLSTGTYEQYF.

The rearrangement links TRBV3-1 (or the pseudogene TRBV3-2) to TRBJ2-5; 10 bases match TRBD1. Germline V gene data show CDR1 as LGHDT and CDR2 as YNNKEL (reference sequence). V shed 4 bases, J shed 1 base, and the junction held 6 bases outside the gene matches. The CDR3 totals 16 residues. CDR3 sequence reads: CASSPTGQGIQETQYF. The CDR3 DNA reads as TGTGCCAGCAGCCCCACGGGACAGGGGATCCAAGAGACCCAGTACTTC.

The CDR3 spells CASSSQGAGEQYF. The CDR3 coding sequence is TGTGCCAGCAGCTCTCAGGGGGCGGGCGAGCAGTACTTC. J is TRBJ2-7 and V is TRBV11-2; 8 bases are shared with TRBD1. The CDR3 has 13 amino acids. After removal of 4 bases from V and 6 bases from J, the junction contained 5 bases not matched to a gene. The germline CDR1 and CDR2 sequences are SGHAT and FQNNGV.

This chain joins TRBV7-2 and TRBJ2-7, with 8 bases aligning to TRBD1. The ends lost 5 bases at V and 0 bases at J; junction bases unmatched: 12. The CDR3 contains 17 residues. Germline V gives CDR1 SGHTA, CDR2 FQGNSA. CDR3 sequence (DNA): TGTGCCAGCAGCGCGCAAACCACAGGGGGGATCTCCTACGAGCAGTACTTC. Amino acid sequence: CASSAQTTGGISYEQYF.